This T cell receptor (beta chain) was identified during a study of regulatory T cells in long-lasting Graves disease. Study observations and caveats: Whereas new patients shared about a thousand public clonotypes, persistent patients shared more, at 2,500 to 3,500.

From germline, CDR1 is SGHAT and CDR2 FQNNGV. The V and J ends lost 5 bases and 6 bases, in that order; junction bases with no gene match: 7. There are 14 residues in the CDR3. This clonotype was seen ten or more times. No antigen is known for it. Building of the TCR beta libraries involved iRepertoire HTBI primers and Arm-PCR of CDR3 regions. TCRdb fed the multiplex PCR reads into MiXCR, producing one record per CDR3 protein. This sample has hundreds of thousands of distinct CDR3 sequences, with approximately 12% found just once. Time point noted: newly diagnosed GD, antithyroid drugs for less than 3 months. Researchers made the TCR library from RNA that was extracted from PBMCs. These data were likewise used in another study, on T cells in Graves' hyperthyroidism and ophthalmopathy.

This receptor was taken from a woman in her twenties or thirties with Graves disease. The chain carries TRBV11-2 and TRBJ2-7, with 10 bases fitting TRBD2. The source material was peripheral blood mononuclear cells (PBMCs), sampled at new diagnosis, from a patient treated with antithyroid drugs. CDR3 nucleotide sequence: TGTGCCAGCAGCAAGCTAGCGGGAGCAGGCGAGCAGTACTTC. Translation gives CASSKLAGAGEQYF.